This TCR beta chain was captured in a study of T cells in localized non-small cell lung cancer. Study-level points and caveats: Only one tumor region went through sequencing, so heterogeneity may still be there. Those with higher blood T cell density had longer overall survival. Uninvolved adjacent lung had more T cell clonality than any other tissue, topping tumor.

Only a few counts were recorded for this clone. Its cognate antigen is unknown. Only in-frame clones appear in the TCRdb table, and some are missing; sequencing was by immunoSEQ multiplex PCR. Seen here are roughly 3,700 clones, roughly two fifths observed once, and the top ten hold approximately 6.3%. This CDR3 is built from 15 residues. Unmatched junction bases numbered 8, after V lost 0 bases and J lost 8 bases. Germline V gives CDR1 ENHRY, CDR2 SYGVKD. The chain links TRBV10-3 to TRBJ1-2, with TRBD1 matching over 8 bases. This clonotype was obtained from a woman aged 40 to 75 with stage I lung adenocarcinoma. Sample: lung tumor tissue, taken before any cancer treatment. As DNA, the CDR3 is TGTGCCATCAGTGAGTCAGAGGACAGGGCAACAGGCTACACCTTC. It codes for CAISESEDRATGYTF.